Reported below is one T cell receptor (beta chain). The antigen is not known. Between the trimmed V and J ends, which lost 0 bases and 6 bases, there was a span of 8 bases. The length of the CDR3 is 13 residues. Germline CDR1 and CDR2: LNHDA and SQIVND (reference sequence). This record comes from a study of T-cell memory formation after mild COVID-19. Overall study context: There were largely donor-specific TCR clusters. Study-wide findings and caveats: Later expanders leaned CD4+, whereas clones that contracted between day 15 and 85 were balanced CD4/CD8. The finding that pre-infection memory included some responding clones suggested that cross-reactive memory joined. Clones which contracted sat mainly in CM and EM if CD4+, and in EMRA if CD8+.

In TCRdb, the 5' RACE reads were re-called with MiXCR into one record per CDR3 protein. The sample contains around 29,000 distinct CDR3 sequences, more than 15% of which appear only once. This chain joins TRBV19 and TRBJ1-2; no reliable D call. The sample consisted of PBMCs or a T cell subset sorted from them (not recorded which). The receptor comes from an adult who had mild COVID-19 (a few samples of this study predate the infection). Cell type and time point are not known. The CDR3 nucleotides read TGTGCCAGTAGTATAGATGGGATGCATGGCTACACCTTC. It translates to CASSIDGMHGYTF.